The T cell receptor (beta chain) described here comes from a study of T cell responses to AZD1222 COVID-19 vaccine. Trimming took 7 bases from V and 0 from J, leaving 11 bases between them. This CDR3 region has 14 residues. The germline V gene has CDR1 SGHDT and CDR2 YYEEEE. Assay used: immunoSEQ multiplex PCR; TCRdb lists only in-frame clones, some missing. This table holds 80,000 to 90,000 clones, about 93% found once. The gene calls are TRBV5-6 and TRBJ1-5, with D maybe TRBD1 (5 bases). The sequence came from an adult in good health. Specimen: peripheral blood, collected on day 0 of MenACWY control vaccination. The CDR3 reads CASGLGVSNQPQHF. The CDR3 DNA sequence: TGTGCCAGCGGCCTGGGGGTTAGCAATCAGCCCCAGCATTTT.